The present TCR beta chain was sequenced within a study of blood T cell repertoires in COVID-19. In the study overall: Sources were T cells, B-cell-depleted T cells, or PBMCs; the material itself was cDNA or gDNA.

Using immunoSEQ multiplex PCR, the repertoire was profiled, and TCRdb retains in-frame clones only, with some absent. This sample has some 340,000 clones, with around 85% found just once. CDR1 SGHRS and CDR2 YFSETQ come from the germline V gene. The CDR3 sequence is 15 residues long. The V end was cut by 1 base, the J end by 3 bases, with 13 bases between. The source of this sequence is a woman in her late teens or twenties with acute or convalescent COVID-19. The rearrangement uses TRBV5-1 and TRBJ1-2, with D uncertain. Sequences were obtained from peripheral blood. The CDR3 sequence is CASSLKGGWDYGYTF. The CDR3 region has the DNA TGCGCCAGCAGCTTGAAGGGAGGGTGGGACTATGGCTACACCTTC.